This T cell receptor (beta chain) was sequenced for a study of blood T cell repertoires in COVID-19. Looking at the study overall: Specimens from acute and convalescent COVID-19 originated in the United States, Italy and Spain. T cells, B-cell-depleted T cells, or PBMCs provided the cDNA or gDNA that served as material.

Authors' analysis steps: Using reference gene primer amplification, nucleated cell counts were estimated. TCRdb keeps only in-frame clones here, not all; method: immunoSEQ multiplex PCR. V and J calls and clone size come straight from that table; D and trimming were deduced from the DNA. The sample has some 350,000 clones; more than 70% are singletons. Trimming shortened V by 4 bases and J by 3 bases, and 12 bases separated the two germline ends. Germline V gives CDR1 SGHTA, CDR2 FQGNSA. This CDR3 spans 14 amino acids. Material for sequencing was peripheral blood. V and J are TRBV7-2 and TRBJ1-1, with unresolved D. This TCR derives from a man aged 25 to 40 with active or convalescent COVID-19. DNA for the CDR3: TGTGCCAGCAGCTCCACCTATTGGTACACTGAAGCTTTCTTT. Translation gives CASSSTYWYTEAFF.